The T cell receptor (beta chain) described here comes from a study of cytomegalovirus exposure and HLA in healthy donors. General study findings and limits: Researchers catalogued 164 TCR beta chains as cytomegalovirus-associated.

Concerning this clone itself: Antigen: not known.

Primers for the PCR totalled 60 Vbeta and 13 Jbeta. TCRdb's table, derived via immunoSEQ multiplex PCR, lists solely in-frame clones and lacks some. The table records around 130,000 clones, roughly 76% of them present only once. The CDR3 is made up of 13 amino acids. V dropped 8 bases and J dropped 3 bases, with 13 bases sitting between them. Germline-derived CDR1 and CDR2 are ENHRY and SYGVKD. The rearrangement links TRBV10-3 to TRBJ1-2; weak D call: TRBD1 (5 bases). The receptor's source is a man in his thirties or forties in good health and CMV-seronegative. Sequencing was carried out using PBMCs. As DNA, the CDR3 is TGTGCCATCCATGGGGGGTCTGACTATGGCTACACCTTC. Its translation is CAIHGGSDYGYTF.